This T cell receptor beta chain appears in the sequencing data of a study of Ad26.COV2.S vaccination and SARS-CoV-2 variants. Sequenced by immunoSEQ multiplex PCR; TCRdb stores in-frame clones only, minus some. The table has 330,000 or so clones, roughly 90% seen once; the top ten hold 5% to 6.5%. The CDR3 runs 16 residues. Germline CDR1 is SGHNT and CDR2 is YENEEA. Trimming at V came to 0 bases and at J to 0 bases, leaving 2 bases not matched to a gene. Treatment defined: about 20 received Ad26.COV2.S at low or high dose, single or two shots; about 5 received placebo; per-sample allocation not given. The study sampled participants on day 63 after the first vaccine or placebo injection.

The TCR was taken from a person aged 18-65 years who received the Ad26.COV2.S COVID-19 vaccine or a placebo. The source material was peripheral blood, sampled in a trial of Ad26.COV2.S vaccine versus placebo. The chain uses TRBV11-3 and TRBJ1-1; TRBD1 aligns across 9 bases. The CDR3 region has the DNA TGTGCCAGCAGCTTAGAAGGGACAGGGATGAACACTGAAGCTTTCTTT. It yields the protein CASSLEGTGMNTEAFF.